The following is a T cell receptor (beta chain) sequence with its context. Its cognate antigen is unknown. Primers included in the PCR were 60 Vbeta and 13 Jbeta primers. Here immunoSEQ multiplex PCR was the method, and the copy in TCRdb shows in-frame clones only, minus some. The sample consists of about 160,000 clones, about four fifths of them appearing once. Looked up from germline, CDR1 is MDHEN and CDR2 is SYDVKM. After removal of 1 base from V and 0 bases from J, the junction contained 18 bases not matched to a gene. The CDR3 is 22 residues long. This entry belongs to a study of cytomegalovirus exposure and HLA in healthy donors. Across the study: Clustering assigned roughly 81% of the roughly 370 genotyped donors to the Caucasian-associated ancestry cluster. Notes on the study in general: A highly shared variant cluster was judged a likely technical artifact.

Though nominally healthy at sampling, donors likely had unrecorded immune exposures. This TCR was sampled from a man aged 25 to 40 in good health and CMV-seronegative. Sequencing was performed on PBMCs. The chain joins TRBV28 to TRBJ2-1; 10 bases are a match to TRBD2. The CDR3 is CASSLFRSRLAGWKSSYNEQFF. CDR3 DNA: TGTGCCAGCAGTTTATTCCGGTCCAGACTAGCGGGTTGGAAGAGCTCCTACAATGAGCAGTTCTTC.